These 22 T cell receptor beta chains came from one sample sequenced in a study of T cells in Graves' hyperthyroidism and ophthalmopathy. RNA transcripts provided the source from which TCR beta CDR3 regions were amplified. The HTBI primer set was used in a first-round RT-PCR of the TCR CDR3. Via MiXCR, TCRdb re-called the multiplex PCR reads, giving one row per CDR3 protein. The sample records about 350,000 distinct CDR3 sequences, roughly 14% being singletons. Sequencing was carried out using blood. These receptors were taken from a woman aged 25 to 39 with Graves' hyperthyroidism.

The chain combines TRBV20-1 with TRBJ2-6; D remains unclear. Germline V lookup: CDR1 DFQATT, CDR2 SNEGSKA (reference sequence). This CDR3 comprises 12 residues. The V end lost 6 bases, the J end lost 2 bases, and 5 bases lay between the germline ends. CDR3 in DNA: TGCAGTGCGACGCCTGGGGCCAACGTCCTGACTTTC. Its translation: CSATPGANVLTF.

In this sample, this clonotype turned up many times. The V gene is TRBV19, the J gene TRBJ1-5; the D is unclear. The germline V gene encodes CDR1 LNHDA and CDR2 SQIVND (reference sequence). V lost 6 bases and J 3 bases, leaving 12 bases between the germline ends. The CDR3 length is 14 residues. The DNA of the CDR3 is TGTGCCAGTAGAGAGAGGGCAGACAATCAGCCCCAGCATTTT. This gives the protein CASRERADNQPQHF.

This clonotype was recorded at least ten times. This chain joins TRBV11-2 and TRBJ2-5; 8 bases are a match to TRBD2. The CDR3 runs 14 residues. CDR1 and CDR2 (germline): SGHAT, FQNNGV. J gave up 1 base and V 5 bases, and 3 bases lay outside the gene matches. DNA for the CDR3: TGTGCCAGCAGCCCTACTAGCGGCCAAGAGACCCAGTACTTC. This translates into CASSPTSGQETQYF.

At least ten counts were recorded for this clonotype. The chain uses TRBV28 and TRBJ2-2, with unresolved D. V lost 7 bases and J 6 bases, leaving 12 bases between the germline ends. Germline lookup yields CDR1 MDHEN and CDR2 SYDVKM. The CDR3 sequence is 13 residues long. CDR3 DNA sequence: TGTGCCAGCACCGCCGGAGTCTCCGGGGAGCTGTTTTTT. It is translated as CASTAGVSGELFF.

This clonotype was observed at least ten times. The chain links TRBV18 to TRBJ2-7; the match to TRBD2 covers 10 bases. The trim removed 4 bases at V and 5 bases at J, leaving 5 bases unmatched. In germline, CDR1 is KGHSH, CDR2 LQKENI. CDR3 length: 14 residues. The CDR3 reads CASSRASGRHEQYF. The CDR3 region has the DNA TGTGCCAGCTCACGAGCTAGCGGGAGACACGAGCAGTACTTC.

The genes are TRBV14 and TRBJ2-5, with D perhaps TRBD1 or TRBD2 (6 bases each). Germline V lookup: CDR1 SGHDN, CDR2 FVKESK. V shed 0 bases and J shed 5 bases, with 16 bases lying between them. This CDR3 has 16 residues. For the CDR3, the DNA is TGTGCCAGCAGCCAAGATCTTGGGGGGCACCGGGAGACCCAGTACTTC. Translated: CASSQDLGGHRETQYF.

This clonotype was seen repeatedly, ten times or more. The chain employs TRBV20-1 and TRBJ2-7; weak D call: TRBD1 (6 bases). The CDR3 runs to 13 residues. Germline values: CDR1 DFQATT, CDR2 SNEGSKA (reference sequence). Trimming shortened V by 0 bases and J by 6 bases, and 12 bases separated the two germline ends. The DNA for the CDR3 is TGCAGTGCTAGAGATCGGGACAAAGGCGAGCAGTACTTC. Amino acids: CSARDRDKGEQYF.

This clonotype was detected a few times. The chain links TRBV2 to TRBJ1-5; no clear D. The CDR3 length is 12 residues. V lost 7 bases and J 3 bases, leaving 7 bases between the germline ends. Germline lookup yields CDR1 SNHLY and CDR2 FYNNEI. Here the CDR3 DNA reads TGTGCCAGCAACCAGGCCAATCAGCCCCAGCATTTT. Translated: CASNQANQPQHF. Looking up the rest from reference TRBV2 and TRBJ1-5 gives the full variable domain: EPEVTQTPSHQVTQMGQEVILRCVPISNHLYFYWYRQILGQKVEFLVSFYNNEISEKSEIFDDQFSVERPDGSNFTLKIRSTKLEDSAMYFCASNQANQPQHFGDGTRLSIL.

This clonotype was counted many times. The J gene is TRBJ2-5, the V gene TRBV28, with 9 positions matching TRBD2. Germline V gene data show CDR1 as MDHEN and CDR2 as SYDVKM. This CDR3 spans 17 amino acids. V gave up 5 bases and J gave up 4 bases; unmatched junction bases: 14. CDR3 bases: TGTGCCAGCAGTGCCAGCACGTTAGCGGGAGAGGGAGAGACCCAGTACTTC. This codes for CASSASTLAGEGETQYF.

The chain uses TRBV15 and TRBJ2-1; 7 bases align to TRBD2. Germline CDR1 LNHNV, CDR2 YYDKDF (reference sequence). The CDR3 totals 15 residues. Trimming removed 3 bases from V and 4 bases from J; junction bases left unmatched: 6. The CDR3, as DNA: TGTGCCACCAGCAGGGGAGGGAGAGGTTACAATGAGCAGTTCTTC. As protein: CATSRGGRGYNEQFF.

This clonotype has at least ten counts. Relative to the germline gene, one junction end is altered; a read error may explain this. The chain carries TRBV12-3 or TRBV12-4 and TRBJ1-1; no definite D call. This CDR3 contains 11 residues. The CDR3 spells CASNSGTEAFF. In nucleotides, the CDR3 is TGTGCTAGCAATAGCGGCACTGAAGCTTTCTTT.

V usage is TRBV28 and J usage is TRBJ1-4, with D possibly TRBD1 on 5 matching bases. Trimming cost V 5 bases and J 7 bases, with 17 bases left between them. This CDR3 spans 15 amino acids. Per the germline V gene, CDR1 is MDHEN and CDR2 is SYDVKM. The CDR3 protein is CASSGVGGWGEKLFF. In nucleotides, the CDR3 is TGTGCCAGCAGTGGCGTTGGGGGGTGGGGTGAAAAACTGTTTTTT.

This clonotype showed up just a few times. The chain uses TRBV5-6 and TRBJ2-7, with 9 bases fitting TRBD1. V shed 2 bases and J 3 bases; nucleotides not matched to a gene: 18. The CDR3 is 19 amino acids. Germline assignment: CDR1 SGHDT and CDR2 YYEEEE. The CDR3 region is CASSFTSGTGSPSLYEQYF. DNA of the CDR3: TGTGCCAGCAGCTTTACCTCCGGGACAGGGTCTCCTTCACTCTACGAGCAGTACTTC.

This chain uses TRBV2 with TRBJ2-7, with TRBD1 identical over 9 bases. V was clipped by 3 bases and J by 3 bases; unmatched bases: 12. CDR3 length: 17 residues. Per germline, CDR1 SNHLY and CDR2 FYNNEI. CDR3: CASSDPAGTGRYYEQYF. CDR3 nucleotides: TGTGCCAGCAGTGACCCCGCCGGGACAGGGCGATACTACGAGCAGTACTTC.

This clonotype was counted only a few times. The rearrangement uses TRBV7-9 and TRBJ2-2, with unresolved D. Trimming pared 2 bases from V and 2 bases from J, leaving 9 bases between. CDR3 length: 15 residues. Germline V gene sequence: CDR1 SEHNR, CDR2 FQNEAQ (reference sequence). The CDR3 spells CASSLKSANTGELFF. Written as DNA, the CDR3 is TGTGCCAGCAGCTTAAAGTCTGCAAACACCGGGGAGCTGTTTTTT.

The CDR3 here is CASSSGGAGANVLTF. The CDR3 DNA reads TGTGCCAGCAGTTCTGGAGGGGCTGGGGCCAACGTCCTGACTTTC. This chain uses TRBV12-3 or TRBV12-4 with TRBJ2-6, with TRBD2 as a possible D gene (6 bases). Between the trimmed V and J ends, which lost 4 bases and 2 bases, there was a span of 9 bases. CDR3 size: 15 residues.

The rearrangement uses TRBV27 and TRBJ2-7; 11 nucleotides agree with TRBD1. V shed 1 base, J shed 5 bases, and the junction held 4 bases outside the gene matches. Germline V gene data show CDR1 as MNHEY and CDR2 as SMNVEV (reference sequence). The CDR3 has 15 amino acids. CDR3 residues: CASSLWGDRGDEQYF. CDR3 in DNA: TGTGCCAGCAGTTTATGGGGGGACAGGGGGGACGAGCAGTACTTC.

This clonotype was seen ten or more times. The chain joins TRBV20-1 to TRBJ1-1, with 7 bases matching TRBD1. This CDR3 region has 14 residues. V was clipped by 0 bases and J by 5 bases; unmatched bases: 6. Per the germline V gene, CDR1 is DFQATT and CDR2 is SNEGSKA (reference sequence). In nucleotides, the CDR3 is TGCAGTGCTAGAGATCCGACAGGGTCGACTGAAGCTTTCTTT. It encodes CSARDPTGSTEAFF.

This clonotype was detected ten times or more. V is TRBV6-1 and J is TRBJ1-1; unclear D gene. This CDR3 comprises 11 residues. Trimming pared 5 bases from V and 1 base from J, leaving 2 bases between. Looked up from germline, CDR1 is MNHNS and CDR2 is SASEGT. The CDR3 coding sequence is TGTGCCAGCAGTTGGAACACTGAAGCTTTCTTT. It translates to CASSWNTEAFF.

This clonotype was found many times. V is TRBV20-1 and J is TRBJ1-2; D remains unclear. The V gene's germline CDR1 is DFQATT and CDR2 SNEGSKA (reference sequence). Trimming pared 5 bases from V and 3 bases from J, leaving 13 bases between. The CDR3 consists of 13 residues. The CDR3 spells CSAGPGLHYGYTF. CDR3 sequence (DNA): TGCAGTGCTGGGCCGGGGTTACACTATGGCTACACCTTC.

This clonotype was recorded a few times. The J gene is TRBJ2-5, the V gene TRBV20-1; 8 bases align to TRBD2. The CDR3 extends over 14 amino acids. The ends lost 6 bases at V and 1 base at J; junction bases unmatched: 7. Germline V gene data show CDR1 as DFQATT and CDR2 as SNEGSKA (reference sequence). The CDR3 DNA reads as TGCAGTGCCAGCCCTAGCGGGTTCCAAGAGACCCAGTACTTC. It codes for CSASPSGFQETQYF.

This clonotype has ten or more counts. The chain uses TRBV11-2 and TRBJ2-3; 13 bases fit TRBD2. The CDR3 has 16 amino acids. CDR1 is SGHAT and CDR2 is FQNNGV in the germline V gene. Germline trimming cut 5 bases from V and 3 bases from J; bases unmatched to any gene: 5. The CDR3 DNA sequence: TGTGCCAGCAGCAGGACTAGCGGGAGTAGGACAGATACGCAGTATTTT. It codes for CASSRTSGSRTDTQYF.